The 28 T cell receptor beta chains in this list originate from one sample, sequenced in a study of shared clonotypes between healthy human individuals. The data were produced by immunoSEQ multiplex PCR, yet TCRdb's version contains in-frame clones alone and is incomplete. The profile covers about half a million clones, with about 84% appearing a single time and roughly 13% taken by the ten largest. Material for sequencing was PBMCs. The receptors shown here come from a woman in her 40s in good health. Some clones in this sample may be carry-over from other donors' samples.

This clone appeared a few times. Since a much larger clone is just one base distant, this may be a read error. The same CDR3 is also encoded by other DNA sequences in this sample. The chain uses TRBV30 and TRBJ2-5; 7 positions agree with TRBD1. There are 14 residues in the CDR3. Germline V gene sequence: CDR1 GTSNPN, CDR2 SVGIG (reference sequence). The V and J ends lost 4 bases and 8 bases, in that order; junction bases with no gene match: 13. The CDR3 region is CAWTTGDAKRTQYF. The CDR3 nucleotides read TGTGCCTGGACAACAGGGGACGCCAAGAGAACCCAGTACTTC.

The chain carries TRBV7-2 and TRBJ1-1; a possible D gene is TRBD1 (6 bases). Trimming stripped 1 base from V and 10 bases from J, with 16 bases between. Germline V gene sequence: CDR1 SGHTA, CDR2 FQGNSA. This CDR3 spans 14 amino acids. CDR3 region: CASSLDSYRERAFF. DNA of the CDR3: TGTGCCAGCAGCTTAGATTCGTACAGGGAAAGAGCTTTCTTT.

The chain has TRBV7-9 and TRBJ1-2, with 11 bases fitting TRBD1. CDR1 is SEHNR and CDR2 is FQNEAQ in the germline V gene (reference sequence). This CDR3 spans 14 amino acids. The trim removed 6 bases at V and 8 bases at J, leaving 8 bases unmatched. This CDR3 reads CASSLPGQGGGYTF. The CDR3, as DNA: TGTGCCAGCAGTCTACCGGGACAGGGGGGAGGCTACACCTTC.

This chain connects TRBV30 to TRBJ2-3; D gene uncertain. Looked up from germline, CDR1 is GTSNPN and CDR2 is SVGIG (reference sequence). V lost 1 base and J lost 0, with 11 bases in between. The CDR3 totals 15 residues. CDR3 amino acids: CAWSGTVWSTDTQYF. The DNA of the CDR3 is TGTGCCTGGAGTGGAACAGTCTGGAGCACAGATACGCAGTATTTT. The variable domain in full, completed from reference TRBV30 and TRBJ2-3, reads SQTIHQWPATLVQPVGSPLSLECTVEGTSNPNLYWYRQAAGRGLQLLFYSVGIGQISSEVPQNLSASRPQDRQFILSSKKLLLSDSGFYLCAWSGTVWSTDTQYFGPGTRLTVL.

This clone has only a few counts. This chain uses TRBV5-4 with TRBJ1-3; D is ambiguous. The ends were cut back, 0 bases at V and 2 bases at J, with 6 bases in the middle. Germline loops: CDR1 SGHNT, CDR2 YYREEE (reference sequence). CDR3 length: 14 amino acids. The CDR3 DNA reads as TGTGCCAGCAGCTTGGAATTGACTGGAAACACCATATATTTT. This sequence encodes CASSLELTGNTIYF.

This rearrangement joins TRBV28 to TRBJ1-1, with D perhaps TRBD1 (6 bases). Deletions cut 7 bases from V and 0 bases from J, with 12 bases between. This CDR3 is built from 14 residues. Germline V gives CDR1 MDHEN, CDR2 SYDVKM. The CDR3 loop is CASTSQGMNTEAFF. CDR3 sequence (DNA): TGTGCCAGCACCTCTCAGGGGATGAACACTGAAGCTTTCTTT.

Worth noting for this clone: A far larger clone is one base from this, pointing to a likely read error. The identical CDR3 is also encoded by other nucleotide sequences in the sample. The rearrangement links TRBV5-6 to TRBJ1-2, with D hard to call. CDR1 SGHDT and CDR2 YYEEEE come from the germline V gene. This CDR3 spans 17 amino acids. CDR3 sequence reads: CASSFLSWAEINYGYTF. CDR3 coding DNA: TGTGCCAGTAGCTTTCTCTCGTGGGCGGAGATAAACTATGGCTACACCTTC.

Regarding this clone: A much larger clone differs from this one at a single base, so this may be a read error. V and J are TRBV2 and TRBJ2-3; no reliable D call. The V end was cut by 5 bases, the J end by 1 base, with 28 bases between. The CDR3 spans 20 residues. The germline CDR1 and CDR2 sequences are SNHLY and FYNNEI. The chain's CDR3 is CASSPSHLLSNLRGTDTQYF. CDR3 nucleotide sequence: TGTGCCAGCAGTCCTTCGCACCTCCTTTCTAATCTTAGAGGCACAGATACGCAGTATTTT.

CDR3 sequence: CASSPGTARAYEQYF. For the CDR3, the DNA is TGCGCCAGCAGCCCGGGGACAGCTAGAGCCTACGAGCAGTACTTC. The V and J genes are TRBV4-1 and TRBJ2-7; 7 bases are shared with TRBD1. J was trimmed by 2 bases and V by 4 bases; bases with no gene match: 8. The CDR3 is 15 amino acids. Per the germline V gene, CDR1 is MGHRA and CDR2 is YSYEKL.

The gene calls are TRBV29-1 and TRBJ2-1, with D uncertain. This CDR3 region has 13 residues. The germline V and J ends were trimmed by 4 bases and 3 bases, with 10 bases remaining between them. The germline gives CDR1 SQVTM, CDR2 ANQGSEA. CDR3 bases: TGCAGCGTTGCCCTATCTCGCTACAATGAGCAGTTCTTC. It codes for CSVALSRYNEQFF.

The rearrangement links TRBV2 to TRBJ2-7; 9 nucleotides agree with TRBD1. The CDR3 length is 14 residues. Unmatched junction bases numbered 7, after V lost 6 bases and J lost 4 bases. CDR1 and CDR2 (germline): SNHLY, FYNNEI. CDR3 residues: CASRRTGVGYEQYF. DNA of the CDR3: TGTGCCAGCAGGAGGACAGGGGTCGGATACGAGCAGTACTTC. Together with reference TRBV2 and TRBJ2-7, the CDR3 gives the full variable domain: EPEVTQTPSHQVTQMGQEVILRCVPISNHLYFYWYRQILGQKVEFLVSFYNNEISEKSEIFDDQFSVERPDGSNFTLKIRSTKLEDSAMYFCASRRTGVGYEQYFGPGTRLTVT.

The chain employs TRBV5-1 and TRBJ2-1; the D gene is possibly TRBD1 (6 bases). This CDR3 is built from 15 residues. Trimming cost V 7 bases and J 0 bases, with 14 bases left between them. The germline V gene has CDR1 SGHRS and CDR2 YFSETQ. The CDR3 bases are TGCGCCAGCGGTCCGGGACATACCTCCTACAATGAGCAGTTCTTC. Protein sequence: CASGPGHTSYNEQFF.

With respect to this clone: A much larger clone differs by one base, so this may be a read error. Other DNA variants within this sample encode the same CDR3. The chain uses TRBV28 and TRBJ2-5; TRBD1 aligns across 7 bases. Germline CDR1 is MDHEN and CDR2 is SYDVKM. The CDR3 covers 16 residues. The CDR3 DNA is TGTGCCAGTAGTTTAGGCCCTACAGGGGACCAAGAGACCCAGTACTTC. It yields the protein CASSLGPTGDQETQYF.

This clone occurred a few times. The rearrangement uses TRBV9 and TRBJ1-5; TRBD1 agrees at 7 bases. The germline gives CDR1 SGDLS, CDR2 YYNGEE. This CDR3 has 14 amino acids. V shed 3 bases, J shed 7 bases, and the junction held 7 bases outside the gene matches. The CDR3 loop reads CASSEQGSGQPQHF. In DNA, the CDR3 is TGTGCCAGCAGCGAACAGGGGTCCGGGCAGCCCCAGCATTTT. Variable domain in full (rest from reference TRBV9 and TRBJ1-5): DSGVTQTPKHLITATGQRVTLRCSPRSGDLSVYWYQQSLDQGLQFLIQYYNGEERAKGNILERFSAQQFPDLHSELNLSSLELGDSALYFCASSEQGSGQPQHFGDGTRLSIL.

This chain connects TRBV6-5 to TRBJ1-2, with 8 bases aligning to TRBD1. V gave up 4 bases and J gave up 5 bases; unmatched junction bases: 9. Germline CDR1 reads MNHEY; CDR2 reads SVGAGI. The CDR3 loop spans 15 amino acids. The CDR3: CASSFPTGGTYGYTF. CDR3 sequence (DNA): TGTGCCAGCAGTTTCCCCACAGGGGGGACTTATGGCTACACCTTC.

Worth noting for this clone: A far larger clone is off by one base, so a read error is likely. This chain's CDR3 is CASSFTPTGSAVELFF. CDR3 sequence (DNA): TGTGCCAGCAGCTTCACACCAACAGGGTCGGCCGTGGAGCTGTTTTTT. The chain joins TRBV11-2 to TRBJ2-2; TRBD1 is a possible D gene (6 bases). Germline loops: CDR1 SGHAT, CDR2 FQNNGV. V lost 3 bases, J lost 10 bases, and 21 bases lay in between. This CDR3 has 16 residues.

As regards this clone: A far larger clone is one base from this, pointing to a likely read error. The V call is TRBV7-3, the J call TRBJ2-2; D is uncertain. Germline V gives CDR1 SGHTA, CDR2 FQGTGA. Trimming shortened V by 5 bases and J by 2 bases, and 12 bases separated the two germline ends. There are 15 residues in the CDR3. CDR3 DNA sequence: TGTGCCAGCAGCCCCTACAAGTCTAACACCGGGGAGCTGTTTTTT. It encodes CASSPYKSNTGELFF.

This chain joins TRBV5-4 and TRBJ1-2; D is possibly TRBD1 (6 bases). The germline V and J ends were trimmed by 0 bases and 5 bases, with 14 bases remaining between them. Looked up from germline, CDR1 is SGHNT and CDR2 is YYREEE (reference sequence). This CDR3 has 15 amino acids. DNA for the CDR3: TGTGCCAGCAGCTTGGACAGGGCGAGGCAATATGGCTACACCTTC. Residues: CASSLDRARQYGYTF.

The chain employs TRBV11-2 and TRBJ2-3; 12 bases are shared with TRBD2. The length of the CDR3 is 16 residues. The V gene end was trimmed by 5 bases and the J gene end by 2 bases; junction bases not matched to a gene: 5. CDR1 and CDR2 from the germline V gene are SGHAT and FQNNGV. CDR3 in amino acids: CASSQGLAGTTDTQYF. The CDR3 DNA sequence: TGTGCCAGCAGCCAAGGACTAGCGGGGACCACAGATACGCAGTATTTT.

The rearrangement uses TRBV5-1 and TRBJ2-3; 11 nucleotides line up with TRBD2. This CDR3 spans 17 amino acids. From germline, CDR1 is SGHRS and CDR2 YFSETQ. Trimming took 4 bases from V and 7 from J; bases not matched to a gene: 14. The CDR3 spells CASSPASGRQVTHTQYF. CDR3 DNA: TGCGCCAGCAGCCCCGCTAGCGGGAGGCAGGTCACCCATACGCAGTATTTT.

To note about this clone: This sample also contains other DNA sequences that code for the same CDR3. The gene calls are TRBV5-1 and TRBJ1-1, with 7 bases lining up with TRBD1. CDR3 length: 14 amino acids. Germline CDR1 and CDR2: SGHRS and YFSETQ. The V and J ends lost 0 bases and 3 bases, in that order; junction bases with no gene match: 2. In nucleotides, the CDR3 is TGCGCCAGCAGCTTGGGACAGGGCCACACTGAAGCTTTCTTT. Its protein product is CASSLGQGHTEAFF.

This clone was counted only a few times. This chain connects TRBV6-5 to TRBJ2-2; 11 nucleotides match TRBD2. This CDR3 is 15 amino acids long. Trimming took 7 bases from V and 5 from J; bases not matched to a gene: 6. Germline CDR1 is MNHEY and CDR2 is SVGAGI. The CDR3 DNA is TGTGCCAGCAATCTAGCGGGAGGTATGACCGGGGAGCTGTTTTTT. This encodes CASNLAGGMTGELFF.

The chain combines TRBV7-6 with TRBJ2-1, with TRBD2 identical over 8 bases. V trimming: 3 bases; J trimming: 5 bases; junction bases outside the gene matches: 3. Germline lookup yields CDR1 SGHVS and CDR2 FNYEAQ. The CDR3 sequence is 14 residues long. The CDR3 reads CASSFRTSHNEQFF. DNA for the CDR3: TGTGCCAGCAGCTTCCGGACTAGCCACAATGAGCAGTTCTTC.

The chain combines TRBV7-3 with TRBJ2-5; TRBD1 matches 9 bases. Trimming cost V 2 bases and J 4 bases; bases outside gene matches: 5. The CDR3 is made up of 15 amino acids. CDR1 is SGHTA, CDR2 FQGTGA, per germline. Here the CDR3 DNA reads TGTGCCAGCAGCTTATTTCCGGGACAGGGAGAGACCCAGTACTTC. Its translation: CASSLFPGQGETQYF.

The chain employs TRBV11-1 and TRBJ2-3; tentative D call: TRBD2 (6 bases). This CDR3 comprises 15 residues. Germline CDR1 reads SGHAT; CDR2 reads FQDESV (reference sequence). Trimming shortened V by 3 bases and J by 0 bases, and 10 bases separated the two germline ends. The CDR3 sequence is CASSLSGTSTDTQYF. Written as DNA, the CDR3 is TGTGCCAGCAGCTTGTCCGGGACTAGCACAGATACGCAGTATTTT.

CDR3 sequence: CASSLGSYRVELFF. The CDR3 coding sequence is TGTGCCAGCAGTCTCGGGAGTTACCGGGTCGAGCTGTTTTTT. V gene TRBV13 combines with J gene TRBJ2-2; a weak D match, TRBD2 (6 bases). The V and J ends lost 6 bases and 11 bases respectively, with 19 bases between them. This CDR3 has 14 amino acids. Per germline, CDR1 PRHDT and CDR2 FYEKMQ (reference sequence).

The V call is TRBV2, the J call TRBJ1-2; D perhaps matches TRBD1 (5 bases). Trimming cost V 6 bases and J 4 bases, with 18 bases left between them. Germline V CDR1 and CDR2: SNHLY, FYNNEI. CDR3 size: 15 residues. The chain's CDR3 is CASRPDQGSGYGYTF. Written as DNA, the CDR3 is TGTGCCAGCAGACCAGACCAGGGAAGTGGCTATGGCTACACCTTC.

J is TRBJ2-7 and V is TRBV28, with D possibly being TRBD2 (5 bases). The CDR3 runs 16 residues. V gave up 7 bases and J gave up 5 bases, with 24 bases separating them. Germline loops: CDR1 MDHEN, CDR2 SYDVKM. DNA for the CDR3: TGTGCCAGCACCGCCCTAAGGGAGTATGGCCTCCACGAGCAGTACTTC. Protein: CASTALREYGLHEQYF.